Each of the 16 T cell receptor beta chains below was sequenced from the same sample in a study of T-cell reconstitution after alpha-beta-depleted transplantation in children. Library preparation (for TCRbeta) was performed with unique molecular identifiers. MiXCR was run by TCRdb on the PCR reads, yielding one entry per CDR3 protein. The sample shows about 160,000 distinct CDR3 sequences, around 10% of them seen only once. The material was PBMCs, obtained before TCRalphabeta/CD19-depleted stem cell transplant. These receptor sequences come from a boy between 2 and 10 years old with acute myeloid leukemia, due to receive a stem cell transplant.

V is TRBV20-1 and J is TRBJ2-3; D is possibly TRBD1 (6 bases). Trimming pared 2 bases from V and 0 bases from J, leaving 21 bases between. Looked up from germline, CDR1 is DFQATT and CDR2 is SNEGSKA (reference sequence). This CDR3 is 18 amino acids long. CDR3 residues: CSARSPRGRPPSTDTQYF. CDR3 bases: TGCAGTGCTAGATCTCCTAGGGGGAGACCGCCTAGCACAGATACGCAGTATTTT.

This clonotype was detected many times. The chain carries TRBV28 and TRBJ2-1; 7 nucleotides align to TRBD2. Unmatched junction bases numbered 12, after V lost 6 bases and J lost 7 bases. The germline V gene encodes CDR1 MDHEN and CDR2 SYDVKM. CDR3 length equals 15 residues. The CDR3 protein is CASSSGGQIGNEQFF. The CDR3 coding sequence is TGTGCCAGCAGCTCGGGAGGCCAGATTGGGAATGAGCAGTTCTTC.

This clonotype was detected many times. CDR3 coding DNA: TGCAGCGTTGGGCGGGCGGTCCTTCACTCCTACAATGAGCAGTTCTTC. This sequence encodes CSVGRAVLHSYNEQFF. J is TRBJ2-1 and V is TRBV29-1; possible D gene TRBD2, 5 bases. Germline CDR1 is SQVTM and CDR2 is ANQGSEA. The CDR3 sequence is 16 residues long. Trimming removed 4 bases at V and 0 bases at J, with 16 bases between.

This clonotype was recorded at least ten times. The chain carries TRBV20-1 and TRBJ1-1; TRBD1 aligns across 7 bases. This CDR3 has 16 residues. Looked up from germline, CDR1 is DFQATT and CDR2 is SNEGSKA (reference sequence). V shed 0 bases and J 0 bases; nucleotides not matched to a gene: 7. The CDR3 coding sequence is TGCAGTGCTAGAGACCCCCGACAGGGTGTGAACACTGAAGCTTTCTTT. Translated, it gives CSARDPRQGVNTEAFF.

This clonotype was observed many times. The chain employs TRBV20-1 and TRBJ2-7; D possibly matches TRBD1 or TRBD2 (5 bases each). CDR1 and CDR2 from the germline V gene are DFQATT and SNEGSKA (reference sequence). Trimming removed 0 bases at V and 3 bases at J, with 9 bases between. The CDR3 runs to 13 residues. CDR3 in DNA: TGCAGTGCTAGAGATTGGGGGAGCTACGAGCAGTACTTC. Protein product: CSARDWGSYEQYF.

With regard to this clonotype: Possible read error: a much larger clone is one base away. The chain is built from TRBV29-1 and TRBJ1-1, with D uncertain. The V gene's germline CDR1 is SQVTM and CDR2 ANQGSEA. The CDR3 has 11 amino acids. The chain's CDR3 is CSFDVNTEAFF. CDR3 nucleotide sequence: TGCAGCTTTGACGTGAACACTGAAGCTTTCTTT.

This clonotype has a count of ten or more. This rearrangement joins TRBV4-1 to TRBJ2-5; no definite D call. The CDR3 has 13 amino acids. Deletions cut 1 base from V and 4 bases from J, with 7 bases between. Per the germline V gene, CDR1 is MGHRA and CDR2 is YSYEKL. In nucleotides, the CDR3 is TGCGCCAGCAGCCAAGGGGTTCGAGAGACCCAGTACTTC. Protein sequence: CASSQGVRETQYF.

This clonotype was detected many times. J is TRBJ2-2 and V is TRBV2, with TRBD1 matching over 8 bases. This CDR3 has 17 amino acids. Trimming at V came to 5 bases and at J to 6 bases, leaving 14 bases not matched to a gene. Germline V CDR1 and CDR2: SNHLY, FYNNEI. CDR3 residues: CASSPTPGQVDAGELFF. CDR3 coding DNA: TGTGCCAGCAGTCCCACCCCGGGACAGGTAGACGCCGGGGAGCTGTTTTTT.

In this sample, this clonotype turned up many times. This chain links TRBV27 with TRBJ1-1; maybe TRBD1 (6 bases). Between the trimmed V and J ends, which lost 6 bases and 4 bases, there was a span of 18 bases. The germline gives CDR1 MNHEY, CDR2 SMNVEV (reference sequence). The CDR3 covers 15 residues. CDR3 in DNA: TGTGCCAGCAGGGACCTACAGGGTATTAGCACTGAAGCTTTCTTT. This encodes CASRDLQGISTEAFF.

A word on this clonotype: The junction and the germline gene differ at one end; a read error may be behind it. The chain uses TRBV20-1 and TRBJ1-6; 9 positions match TRBD1. The CDR3 covers 18 residues. Germline V gene sequence: CDR1 DFQATT, CDR2 SNEGSKA (reference sequence). The CDR3 reads CRARGTGDREPYNSPLHF. CDR3 nucleotide sequence: TGCAGGGCTAGAGGAACGGGGGACAGGGAACCCTATAATTCACCCCTCCACTTT.

This clonotype was detected ten times or more. The chain links TRBV11-2 to TRBJ2-7, with D uncertain. The CDR3 consists of 15 residues. Deletions cut 5 bases from V and 3 bases from J, with 17 bases between. CDR1 and CDR2 from the germline V gene are SGHAT and FQNNGV. As DNA, the CDR3 is TGTGCCAGCAGCCGCATCGATGGCGCCCACTACGAGCAGTACTTC. This encodes CASSRIDGAHYEQYF. The full variable domain, rest sourced from reference TRBV11-2 and TRBJ2-7, is EAGVAQSPRYKIIEKRQSVAFWCNPISGHATLYWYQQILGQGPKLLIQFQNNGVVDDSQLPKDRFSAERLKGVDSTLKIQPAKLEDSAVYLCASSRIDGAHYEQYFGPGTRLTVT.

The rearrangement joins TRBV6-1 to TRBJ1-1; 8 nucleotides line up with TRBD1. There are 13 residues in the CDR3. V trimming: 9 bases; J trimming: 6 bases; junction bases outside the gene matches: 9. In germline, CDR1 is MNHNS, CDR2 SASEGT. In DNA form, the CDR3 reads TGTGCCAGTTCTACAGGGGGTTTCGCTGAAGCTTTCTTT. Amino acids: CASSTGGFAEAFF.

There are many counts of this clonotype. V is TRBV3-1 and J is TRBJ1-3, with D possibly being TRBD1 (5 bases). Trimming removed 1 base at V and 3 bases at J, with 16 bases between. The CDR3 is made up of 17 amino acids. From germline, CDR1 is LGHDT and CDR2 YNNKEL (reference sequence). CDR3 nucleotides: TGTGCCAGCAGCCAAGCAAGAGGGGACGGGCGTGGAAACACCATATATTTT. Translating gives CASSQARGDGRGNTIYF.

This clonotype was seen more than once but under ten times. The genes are TRBV4-1 and TRBJ1-5; D is unclear. CDR3 length: 13 amino acids. The germline V and J ends were trimmed by 5 bases and 4 bases, with 9 bases remaining between them. Germline V lookup: CDR1 MGHRA, CDR2 YSYEKL. This CDR3 reads CASSYGNNQPQHF. For the CDR3, the DNA is TGCGCCAGCAGCTACGGGAATAATCAGCCCCAGCATTTT.

With regard to this clonotype: A much larger clone is a single base away; this may be a read error. The J gene is TRBJ2-1, the V gene TRBV25-1; possible D gene TRBD1, 5 bases. The V gene lost 5 bases and the J gene lost 8 bases, with 22 bases spanning the gap. There are 16 residues in the CDR3. The germline gives CDR1 MGHDK, CDR2 SYGVNS. CDR3 residues: CASSKRNRIMGDEQFF. The CDR3 coding sequence is TGTGCCAGCAGTAAAAGAAACAGGATCATGGGCGATGAGCAGTTCTTC.

This clonotype was counted at least ten times. The chain recombines TRBV20-1 with TRBJ1-2; 7 bases fit TRBD1. Germline CDR1 DFQATT, CDR2 SNEGSKA (reference sequence). J gave up 5 bases and V 3 bases, and 9 bases lay outside the gene matches. The CDR3 runs to 14 residues. CDR3 in amino acids: CSASQGVRGYGYTF. DNA of the CDR3: TGCAGTGCTAGTCAGGGGGTACGAGGGTATGGCTACACCTTC.